Presented here are 3 T cell receptor beta chains from one specimen sequenced in a study of vaccination effects on CD4 cells after COVID-19. The table came from immunoSEQ multiplex PCR; TCRdb's copy has only in-frame clones and leaves some out. The sample shows around 81,000 clones, more than 60% of them seen only once. Their cognate antigens are unknown. Antigen-specific CD4+ T cells were first expanded with viral peptide pools by the ViraFEST assay and only then sequenced. Isolation of CD4+ T cells took place after less than 12 days of culture. As their vaccination, participants received two doses of either BNT162b2 or mRNA-1273. This sample comprised CD4+ T cells from PBMCs cultured with HCoV-OC43 spike peptides, obtained after COVID-19 vaccination. The sample's subset: HCoV-OC43 spike overlapping peptide pool stimulation. These receptors originate from a human donor who received a COVID-19 vaccine.

The chain couples TRBV5-1 to TRBJ2-5; 9 bases are shared with TRBD1. The V segment lost 4 bases and the J segment 6 bases; nucleotides outside the gene matches: 10. CDR1 is SGHRS, CDR2 YFSETQ, per germline. The CDR3 consists of 15 residues. CDR3 coding DNA: TGCGCCAGCAGCGCTACAGGGGGCTTCGGTCAGACCCAGTACTTC. Translating gives CASSATGGFGQTQYF.

The CDR3 DNA reads as TGTGCCAGCAGTCTGGGGACAGGGAGGTCCGATTATAATTCACCCCTCCACTTT. It is translated as CASSLGTGRSDYNSPLHF. This chain joins TRBV27 and TRBJ1-6; 9 positions match TRBD1. Germline lookup yields CDR1 MNHEY and CDR2 SMNVEV (reference sequence). This CDR3 region has 18 residues. Germline trimming cut 5 bases from V and 4 bases from J; bases unmatched to any gene: 12.

The chain links TRBV7-2 to TRBJ1-1; 10 positions match TRBD1. The CDR3 consists of 15 residues. In germline, CDR1 is SGHTA, CDR2 FQGNSA. The trim removed 5 bases at V and 3 bases at J, leaving 6 bases unmatched. The chain's CDR3 is CASSPPGQGYTEAFF. The CDR3 DNA sequence: TGTGCCAGCAGCCCCCCGGGACAGGGGTACACTGAAGCTTTCTTT.